The entry below gives a single TCR beta chain sequence along with its context. The sample comes from a study of blood T cell repertoires in COVID-19. Study at large: COVID-19 samples from acute and convalescent phases originated in the United States, Italy and Spain. PBMCs, B-cell-depleted T cells, or T cells provided the cDNA or gDNA that made up the material.

Patients from Seattle were sampled longitudinally, starting during active infection. Germline V lookup: CDR1 SGDLS, CDR2 YYNGEE. The J segment lost 2 bases and the V segment lost 0 bases, leaving 9 bases of the junction unmatched. This CDR3 is 18 amino acids long. Original processing notes: Amplification from reference gene primers served as the basis for estimated nucleated cell counts. The data were produced by immunoSEQ multiplex PCR, yet TCRdb's version contains in-frame clones alone and is incomplete. V, J and clone size are those of that table, while D and trimming were read from the DNA. Here the sample spans roughly 390,000 clones, over 75% being singletons.

The sample consisted of peripheral blood. The chain recombines TRBV9 with TRBJ1-3; TRBD1 matches 9 bases. The TCR sequence derives from a woman aged 25 to 39 with COVID-19, enrolled during active disease. CDR3 protein: CASSVAPGQGIAGNTIYF. CDR3 DNA sequence: TGTGCCAGCAGCGTAGCACCGGGACAGGGTATCGCTGGAAACACCATATATTTT.